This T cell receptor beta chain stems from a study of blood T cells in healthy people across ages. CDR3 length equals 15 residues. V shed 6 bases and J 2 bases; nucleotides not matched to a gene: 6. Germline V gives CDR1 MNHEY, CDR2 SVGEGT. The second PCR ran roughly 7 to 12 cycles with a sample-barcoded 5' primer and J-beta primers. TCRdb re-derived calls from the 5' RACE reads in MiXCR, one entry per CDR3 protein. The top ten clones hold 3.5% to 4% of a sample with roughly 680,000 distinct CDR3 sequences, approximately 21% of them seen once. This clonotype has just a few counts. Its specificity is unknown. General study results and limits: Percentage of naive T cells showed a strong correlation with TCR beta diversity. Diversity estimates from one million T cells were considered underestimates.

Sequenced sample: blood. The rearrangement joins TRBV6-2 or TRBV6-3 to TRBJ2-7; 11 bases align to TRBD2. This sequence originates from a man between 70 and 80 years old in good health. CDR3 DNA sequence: TGTGCCAGCAGCCTGACTAGCGGGGAAACCTACGAGCAGTACTTC. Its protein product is CASSLTSGETYEQYF.